These T cell receptor beta chains were read from a single sample in a study of T cells in narcolepsy. TCRdb keeps only in-frame clones here, not all; method: immunoSEQ multiplex PCR. This table holds tens of thousands of clones, about 85% found once. The sequencing input was CD45RA- memory CD4+ T cells from PBMCs. The receptors shown here come from a human donor with narcolepsy. Each CDR3 is given with its conserved first and last residue. Fields, in order: clone size, D gene, V gene, J gene, CDR3 protein, CDR3 DNA. The D gene is left open where the match is weak. Expanded clones get a size class; other rows say once, few or many, or leave the size out.

>-|TRBD1|TRBV4-3|TRBJ1-2
CASSQEARGPYGYTF
TGCGCCAGCAGCCAAGAGGCGAGGGGGCCTTATGGCTACACCTTC
>-|TRBD1|TRBV14|TRBJ2-5
CASSQAGTGRKTQYF
TGTGCCAGCAGCCAAGCCGGGACAGGGCGAAAGACCCAGTACTTC
>few|-|TRBV19|TRBJ1-2
CASSIAGGNGYTF
TGTGCCAGTAGTATAGCGGGGGGCAATGGCTACACCTTC
>once|TRBD1|TRBV7-2|TRBJ1-1
CASSPRTGAPTEAFF
TGTGCCAGCAGCCCCAGGACAGGGGCGCCCACTGAAGCTTTCTTT
>once|TRBD1|TRBV5-1|TRBJ2-7
CASSLAPGTGKTEQYF
TGCGCCAGCAGCTTGGCCCCCGGGACAGGGAAGACCGAGCAGTACTTC
>few|TRBD2|TRBV5-6|TRBJ2-1
CASSWDGLAGVPANNEQFF
TGTGCCAGCAGCTGGGACGGACTAGCGGGGGTCCCAGCCAACAATGAGCAGTTCTTC
>-|-|TRBV30|TRBJ1-1
CAWGGQNTEAFF
TGTGCCTGGGGAGGACAGAACACTGAAGCTTTCTTT
>-|-|TRBV7-2|TRBJ2-3
CASSAWTQGGTQYF
TGTGCCAGCAGCGCTTGGACTCAGGGGGGTACGCAGTATTTT
>once|-|TRBV5-1|TRBJ2-7
CASSLGGATDEQYF
TGCGCCAGCAGCTTGGGTGGAGCAACTGACGAGCAGTACTTC
>-|-|TRBV2|TRBJ1-2
CASSERSRPDYGYTF
TGTGCCAGCAGTGAACGGTCGCGGCCCGACTATGGCTACACCTTC
>-|-|TRBV7-2|TRBJ2-7
CASSSAYEQYF
TGTGCCAGCAGCTCTGCCTACGAGCAGTACTTC
>-|TRBD2|TRBV4-2|TRBJ2-1
CASSEDGRNEQFF
TGTGCCAGCAGCGAGGACGGGAGGAATGAGCAGTTCTTC
>-|-|TRBV7-2|TRBJ2-7
CASSPAYEQYF
TGTGCCAGCAGCCCAGCGTACGAGCAGTACTTC
>once|TRBD1|TRBV5-6|TRBJ2-7
CASSFPGQGNQQYF
TGTGCCAGCAGCTTCCCGGGACAGGGAAACCAGCAGTACTTC
>-|-|TRBV29-1|TRBJ2-7
CSVRDIAYEQYF
TGCAGCGTCCGGGACATCGCCTACGAGCAGTACTTC
>-|-|TRBV11-2|TRBJ1-1
CASSLRRTDTEAFF
TGTGCCAGCAGCTTAAGGCGGACAGACACTGAAGCTTTCTTT
>-|-|TRBV6-1|TRBJ1-2
CASSNNDRPYYGHTF
TGTGCCAGCAGCAACAATGACAGGCCCTACTATGGCCACACCTTC
>-|-|TRBV5-1|TRBJ2-2
CASSLDMVAAGELFF
TGCGCCAGCAGCTTGGACATGGTAGCAGCCGGGGAGCTGTTTTTT
>-|-|TRBV19|TRBJ2-7
CASSMVGGGKTYEQYF
TGTGCCAGTAGTATGGTGGGCGGGGGCAAAACCTACGAGCAGTACTTC
>-|-|TRBV7-2|TRBJ2-1
CASSLARTFDEQFF
TGTGCCAGCAGCTTAGCCAGAACATTCGATGAGCAGTTCTTC
>-|-|TRBV2|TRBJ1-5
CASSEVARDQPQHF
TGTGCCAGCAGTGAGGTCGCAAGGGATCAGCCCCAGCATTTT
>-|-|TRBV5-4|TRBJ1-1
CASSVRLSNTEAFF
TGTGCCAGCAGCGTCCGACTGTCGAACACTGAAGCTTTCTTT
>-|-|TRBV13|TRBJ2-7
CASSLRDSYEQYF
TGTGCCAGCAGCTTACGGGACTCCTACGAGCAGTACTTC
>-|TRBD1|TRBV29-1|TRBJ2-7
CSAGTGGPYEQYF
TGCAGCGCTGGGACAGGGGGCCCCTACGAGCAGTACTTC
>-|-|TRBV18|TRBJ2-7
CASSAGDWSYEQYF
TGTGCCAGCTCAGCAGGGGACTGGTCCTACGAGCAGTACTTC
>-|-|TRBV6-1|TRBJ1-4
CASSEGVGMYEKLFF
TGTGCCAGCAGTGAAGGGGTAGGGATGTACGAAAAACTGTTTTTT
>-|TRBD1|TRBV19|TRBJ1-2
CASSMGQPRSSYGYTF
TGTGCCAGTAGTATGGGACAGCCCAGATCGTCCTATGGCTACACCTTC
>-|-|TRBV29-1|TRBJ2-3
CSAPGVAQYF
TGCAGCGCCCCAGGGGTTGCGCAGTATTTT
>-|-|TRBV30|TRBJ1-5
CAWSVNRNQPQHF
TGTGCCTGGAGTGTAAATCGTAATCAGCCCCAGCATTTT
>-|-|TRBV4-2|TRBJ1-6
CASSQVGDNNSPLHF
TGTGCCAGCAGCCAAGTGGGGGATAATAATTCACCCCTCCACTTT
>few|TRBD1|TRBV4-2|TRBJ1-6
CASSRQGYNSPLHF
TGTGCCAGCAGCCGACAGGGCTATAATTCACCCCTCCACTTT
>-|TRBD2|TRBV7-9|TRBJ2-7
CASTRSGGPYEQYF
TGTGCCAGCACCCGTAGCGGGGGACCCTACGAGCAGTACTTC
>once|-|TRBV2|TRBJ1-2
CASSEFQVYGYTF
TGTGCCAGCAGTGAGTTTCAAGTCTATGGCTACACCTTC
>-|-|TRBV9|TRBJ2-1
CASSVGGFSYNEQFF
TGTGCCAGCAGCGTAGGAGGGTTCTCCTACAATGAGCAGTTCTTC
>-|-|TRBV18|TRBJ2-7
CASSPPSLASYEQYF
TGTGCCAGCTCACCACCATCCCTAGCCTCCTACGAGCAGTACTTC
>-|-|TRBV6-5|TRBJ1-2
CASTWGGIANYGYTF
TGTGCCAGCACCTGGGGGGGGATTGCTAACTATGGCTACACCTTC
>-|-|TRBV11-2|TRBJ2-6
CASSLVGVRSTGANVLTF
TGTGCCAGCAGCTTAGTTGGTGTGCGGTCGACTGGGGCCAACGTCCTGACTTTC
>once|-|TRBV9|TRBJ2-1
CASSPHGGGLRPNEQFF
TGTGCCAGCAGCCCCCACGGGGGCGGGTTGCGTCCCAATGAGCAGTTCTTC
>-|TRBD1|TRBV19|TRBJ2-2
CASSPGTGGGTGELFF
TGTGCCAGTAGTCCCGGGACAGGGGGCGGCACCGGGGAGCTGTTTTTT
>few|TRBD1|TRBV10-3|TRBJ1-2
CAITEGAGGYTF
TGTGCCATCACTGAGGGGGCTGGAGGCTACACCTTC
>once|-|TRBV9|TRBJ2-5
CASSALRGYAGETQYF
TGTGCCAGCAGCGCCCTACGGGGGTACGCTGGAGAGACCCAGTACTTC
>-|-|TRBV7-3|TRBJ2-2
CASSSTRTGELFF
TGTGCCAGCAGCTCCACTCGCACCGGGGAGCTGTTTTTT
>-|TRBD1|TRBV30|TRBJ1-3
CAWSGAGQGGNTIYF
TGTGCCTGGAGTGGCGCAGGACAGGGCGGAAACACCATATATTTT
>-|-|TRBV11-3|TRBJ1-2
CASSPDGSNYGYTF
TGTGCCAGCAGCCCCGACGGGTCTAACTATGGCTACACCTTC
>-|-|TRBV18|TRBJ2-2
CASSPLDASTGELLF
TGTGCCAGCTCACCCTTGGATGCGAGCACCGGGGAGCTGCTTTTT
>-|TRBD1|TRBV30|TRBJ1-1
CAWSVTGGDTEAFF
TGTGCCTGGAGTGTTACAGGGGGGGACACTGAAGCTTTCTTT
>-|-|TRBV5-4|TRBJ2-2
CASSPGLTANTGELFF
TGTGCCAGCAGCCCTGGACTGACGGCGAACACCGGGGAGCTGTTTTTT
>-|-|TRBV5-5|TRBJ1-3
CASSQYSSGNTIYF
TGTGCCAGCAGCCAATACAGTTCTGGAAACACCATATATTTT
>-|-|TRBV20-1|TRBJ2-1
CSARDGTLGFF
TGCAGTGCTAGAGACGGGACCTTAGGTTTCTTC
>-|TRBD1|TRBV6-5|TRBJ2-2
CATNRGSSTGELFF
TGTGCCACCAACAGGGGGAGTTCCACCGGGGAGCTGTTTTTT
>-|-|TRBV5-1|TRBJ2-1
CASSLAGGSSYNEQFF
TGCGCCAGCAGCTTGGCTGGGGGGTCCTCCTACAATGAGCAGTTCTTC
>-|-|TRBV21-1|TRBJ2-5
CASSKGSSGEGTQYF
TGTGCCAGCAGCAAAGGGTCTAGCGGGGAGGGGACCCAGTACTTC